Reported below is one T cell receptor beta chain. Which antigen it targets is not known. Nothing much larger sits one base from this clone, and base qualities are not available. The immunoSEQ hsTCRB v3.0 assay was used at survey level resolution to sequence the TRB variable region. The target sequencing depth for TRB was 40,000-50,000 T-cell genomes per sample. TRB libraries were pooled and sequenced on an Illumina MiSeq using a v3 150-cycle kit. The authors processed their data as follows. Repertoire analysis ran in R within a reproducible Nextflow workflow covering QC, data transformation and analysis. LymphoSeq2, an R package for exploring AIRR-Seq data, was used to implement custom analyses. A few samples that yielded fewer than 5000 total TRB sequences were excluded, so that approximately 200 HIV repertoires were analyzed. Among the 180 to 200 retained HIV repertoires, 55 to 65 were collected before ART initiation and over 120 were collected after ART initiation. Repertoires were downsampled to 5000 TRB nucleotide sequences, with summary statistics averaged over 100 downsampling iterations. Only TRB sequences with CDR3 regions of at least seven amino acids were retained for analysis. Diversity was measured with a Shannon entropy-derived clonality score and the Gini coefficient. In repertoire networks, the top 5000 CDR3 amino acid sequences were linked whenever an edit distance of one separated two sequences. Antigen specificity groups and MHC restriction were predicted for TRB CDR3 amino acid sequences with GLIPH2. CDR3 amino acid sequences were matched against VDJdb and McPAS-TCR to flag known CMV, EBV, HIV or tissue antigen associations. Pre-ART, post-ART and control groups were compared with Wilcoxon signed-rank tests and Holm-Bonferroni correction. TCRdb re-hosts the immuneACCESS table, in-frame sequences only. Its copies lack some clones; in the studies checked, an unresolved V gene accounts for under half of them, and the cause for the rest is not known. V and J calls and clone size come straight from that table; D and trimming were deduced from the DNA. In this sample the table shows 30,000 or so clones, 78% of which occur a single time. The ten most abundant clones make up about 10% of the sample.

Reading the germline V gene gives CDR1 SGHRS and CDR2 YFSETQ. Taken from cysteine to phenylalanine, the CDR3 has 15 residues. Only the CDR3 portion is preserved as DNA: 45 bases, with reading frame beginning at the first base. Trimming costs V 3 bases and J 3 bases, and their ends lie 16 bases apart. The data stem from a study of long-term antiretroviral therapy in people with HIV (dated by TCRdb to about 2022). With respect to the entire study: The earliest samples were collected roughly a decade before the 2015 WHO recommendation for immediate ART, at a time when ART was usually postponed until CD4 counts fell. A retrospective serial study tested whether changes in peripheral blood TRB repertoire composition and diversity were associated with ART initiation and durable HIV suppression. A total of 192 cryopreserved PBMC samples came from a few dozen adults with confirmed HIV infection and were collected serially over a mean of approximately 6 years (range 1-12). About 40% of the 30 participants with HIV were female. Test extractions of a monoclonal T-cell line alongside 30 or so polyclonal samples showed no cross-contamination during QIAcube processing. Study-wide findings and limitations: Because pre-ART samples had limited cell numbers, unsorted PBMC were profiled rather than sorted CD4+ and CD8+ T cells. The repertoire was dominated across all time points by expanded TRB clones identified before ART initiation, although this dominance was seen to fluctuate and to decrease in many PLHIV after ART. Inferences about post-ART repertoire changes are limited because no data were available on ART adherence, viral resistance or therapy changes. Limited PBMC availability meant only the TCR beta chain was sequenced, without alpha chain pairing. HIV repertoires had narrower CDR3 length ranges than controls, and the network structure suggested an antigen-experienced repertoire that shifted only slightly toward naive after ART. The samples were dated from about 2004 to 2018, and the ART regimens that were used may be less effective than current ART regimens. A significant increase in TRB diversity was found to be associated with ART initiation, although TRB diversity was observed to remain significantly below that of transplant donor controls even after long-term ART.

Inclusion was restricted to participants for whom at least one PBMC sample before ART initiation and at least two post-ART samples were available. Every participant with HIV received treatment in the United States of America. Before DNA extraction, cryopreserved samples containing 1-10 million PBMC were thawed and washed. At the time of the earliest PBMC sample, participants with HIV were aged between about 23 and 54 years. Per participant, PBMC samples came from 1-4 timepoints prior to ART initiation and 2-8 timepoints following ART initiation, for a median of 7 samples. For every participant, serial HIV viral load, CD4+ T-cell count, ART history and demographic data were obtained. Genomic DNA was extracted from unsorted PBMC with a Qiagen kit on a QIAcube, with processing performed in batches of 12 samples.

The starting material was unsorted PBMCs, obtained 1.5 years before starting antiretroviral therapy. The source is a man aged 18 to 30 with HIV. The sequence links TRBV5-1 to TRBJ2-7; a tentative D match to TRBD1 spans 6 bases. The CDR3 in this case is CASSSKPGDRYEQYF. The DNA sequence is as follows: TGCGCCAGCAGCTCGAAGCCAGGGGACCGCTACGAGCAGTACTTC.